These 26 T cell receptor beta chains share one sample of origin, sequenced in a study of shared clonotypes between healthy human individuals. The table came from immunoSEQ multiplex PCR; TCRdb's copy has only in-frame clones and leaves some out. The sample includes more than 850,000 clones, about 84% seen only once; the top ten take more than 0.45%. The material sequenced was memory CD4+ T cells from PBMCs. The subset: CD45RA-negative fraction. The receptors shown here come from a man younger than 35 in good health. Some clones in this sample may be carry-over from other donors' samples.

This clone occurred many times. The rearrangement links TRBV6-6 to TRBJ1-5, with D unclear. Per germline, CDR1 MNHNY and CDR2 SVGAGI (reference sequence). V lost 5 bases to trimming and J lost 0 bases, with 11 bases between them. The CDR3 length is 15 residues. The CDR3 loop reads CASSAGVDSNQPQHF. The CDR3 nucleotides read TGTGCCAGCAGTGCAGGAGTAGATAGCAATCAGCCCCAGCATTTT.

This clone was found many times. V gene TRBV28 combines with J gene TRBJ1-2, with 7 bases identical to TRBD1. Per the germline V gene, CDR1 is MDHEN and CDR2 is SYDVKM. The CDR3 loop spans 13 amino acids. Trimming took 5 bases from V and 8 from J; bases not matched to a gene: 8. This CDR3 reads CASSIGGVKGYTF. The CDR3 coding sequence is TGTGCCAGCAGTATAGGGGGCGTGAAGGGCTACACCTTC.

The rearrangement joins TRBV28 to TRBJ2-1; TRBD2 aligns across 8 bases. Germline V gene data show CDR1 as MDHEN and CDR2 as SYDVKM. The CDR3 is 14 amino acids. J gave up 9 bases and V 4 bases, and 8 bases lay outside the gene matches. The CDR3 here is CASSSYGLAGEQFF. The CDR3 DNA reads TGTGCCAGCAGTTCCTACGGACTAGCAGGTGAGCAGTTCTTC.

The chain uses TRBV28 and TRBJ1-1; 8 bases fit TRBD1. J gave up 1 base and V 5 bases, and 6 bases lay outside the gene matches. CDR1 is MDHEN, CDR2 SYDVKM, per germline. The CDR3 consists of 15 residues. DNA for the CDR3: TGTGCCAGCAGTCTACCGGACAGGGCGAACACTGAAGCTTTCTTT. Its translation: CASSLPDRANTEAFF.

The CDR3 loop is CASSKVTGSGNTIYF. The CDR3 nucleotides are TGTGCCAGCAGCAAAGTGACAGGGTCCGGAAACACCATATATTTT. This chain uses TRBV7-2 with TRBJ1-3; TRBD1 agrees at 7 bases. The CDR3 runs 15 residues. J was trimmed by 4 bases and V by 5 bases; bases with no gene match: 8. In germline, CDR1 is SGHTA, CDR2 FQGNSA.

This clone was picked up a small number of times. The CDR3 is CASSEGANQPQHF. The CDR3 bases are TGCGCCAGCTCCGAAGGGGCGAATCAGCCCCAGCATTTT. The V call is TRBV5-1, the J call TRBJ1-5, with TRBD1 as a possible D gene (5 bases). V gave up 7 bases and J gave up 4 bases, with 12 bases separating them. Germline V gene sequence: CDR1 SGHRS, CDR2 YFSETQ. The CDR3 sequence is 13 residues long.

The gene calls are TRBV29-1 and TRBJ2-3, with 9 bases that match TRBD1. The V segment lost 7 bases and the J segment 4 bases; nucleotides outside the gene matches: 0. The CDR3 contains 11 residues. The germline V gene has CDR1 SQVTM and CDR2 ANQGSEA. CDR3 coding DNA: TGCAGCGGGGACAGGGCAGATACGCAGTATTTT. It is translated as CSGDRADTQYF.

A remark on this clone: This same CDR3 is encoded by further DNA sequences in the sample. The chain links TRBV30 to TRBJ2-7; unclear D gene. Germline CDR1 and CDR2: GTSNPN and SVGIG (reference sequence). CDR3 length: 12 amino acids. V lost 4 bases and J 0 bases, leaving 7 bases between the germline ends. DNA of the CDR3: TGTGCCTGGACGGGCGGCTCCTACGAGCAGTACTTC. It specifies CAWTGGSYEQYF.

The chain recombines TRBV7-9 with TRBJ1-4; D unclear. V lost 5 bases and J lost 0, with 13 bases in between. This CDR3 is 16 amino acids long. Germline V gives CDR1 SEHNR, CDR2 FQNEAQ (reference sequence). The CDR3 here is CASSGRTAATNEKLFF. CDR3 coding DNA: TGTGCCAGCAGCGGCCGGACGGCTGCAACTAATGAAAAACTGTTTTTT.

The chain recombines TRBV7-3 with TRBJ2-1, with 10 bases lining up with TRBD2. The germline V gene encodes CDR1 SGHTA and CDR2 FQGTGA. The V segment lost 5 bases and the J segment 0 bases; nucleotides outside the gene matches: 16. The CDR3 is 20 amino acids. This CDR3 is CASSQPATSGLPSSYNEQFF. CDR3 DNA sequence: TGTGCCAGCAGCCAACCGGCGACTAGCGGGTTACCGAGCTCCTACAATGAGCAGTTCTTC.

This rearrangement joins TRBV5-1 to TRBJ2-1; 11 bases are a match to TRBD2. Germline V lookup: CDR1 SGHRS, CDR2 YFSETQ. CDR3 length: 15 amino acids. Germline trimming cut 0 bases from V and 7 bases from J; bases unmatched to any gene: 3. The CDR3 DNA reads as TGCGCCAGCAGCTTGGAGGCTAGCGGGAGGAATGAGCAGTTCTTC. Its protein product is CASSLEASGRNEQFF.

This CDR3 reads CASSRGAGTIPYEQYF. CDR3 DNA sequence: TGTGCCAGCAGCCGAGGAGCCGGGACTATACCCTACGAGCAGTACTTC. The rearrangement links TRBV7-2 to TRBJ2-7; 7 bases fit TRBD2. This CDR3 has 16 residues. The V gene's germline CDR1 is SGHTA and CDR2 FQGNSA. Trimming cost V 5 bases and J 2 bases; bases outside gene matches: 12. The variable domain in full, completed from reference TRBV7-2 and TRBJ2-7, reads GAGVSQSPSNKVTEKGKDVELRCDPISGHTALYWYRQSLGQGLEFLIYFQGNSAPDKSGLPSDRFSAERTGGSVSTLTIQRTQQEDSAVYLCASSRGAGTIPYEQYFGPGTRLTVT.

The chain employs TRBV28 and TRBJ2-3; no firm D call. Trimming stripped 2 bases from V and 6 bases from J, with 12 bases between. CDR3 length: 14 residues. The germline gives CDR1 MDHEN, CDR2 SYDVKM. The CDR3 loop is CASSLQASADTQYF. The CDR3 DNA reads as TGTGCCAGCAGTTTACAGGCCAGTGCGGATACGCAGTATTTT.

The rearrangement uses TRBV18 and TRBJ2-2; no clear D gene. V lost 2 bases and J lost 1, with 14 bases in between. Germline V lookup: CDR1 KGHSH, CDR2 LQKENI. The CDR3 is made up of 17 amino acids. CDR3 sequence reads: CASSPYFRGENTGELFF. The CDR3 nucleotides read TGTGCCAGCTCACCATACTTTCGCGGAGAGAACACCGGGGAGCTGTTTTTT.

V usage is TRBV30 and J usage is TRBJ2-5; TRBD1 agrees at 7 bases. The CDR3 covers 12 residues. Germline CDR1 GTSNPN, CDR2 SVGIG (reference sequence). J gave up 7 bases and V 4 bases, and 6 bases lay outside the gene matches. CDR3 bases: TGTGCCTGGATGAACAGGGGTGTGACCCAGTACTTC. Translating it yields CAWMNRGVTQYF.

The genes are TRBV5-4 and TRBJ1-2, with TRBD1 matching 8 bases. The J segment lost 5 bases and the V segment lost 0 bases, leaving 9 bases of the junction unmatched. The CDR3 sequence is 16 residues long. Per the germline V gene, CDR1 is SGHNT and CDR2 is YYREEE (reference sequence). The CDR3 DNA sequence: TGTGCCAGCAGCTTGGGGCGGGACAGGTTTTCTTATGGCTACACCTTC. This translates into CASSLGRDRFSYGYTF.

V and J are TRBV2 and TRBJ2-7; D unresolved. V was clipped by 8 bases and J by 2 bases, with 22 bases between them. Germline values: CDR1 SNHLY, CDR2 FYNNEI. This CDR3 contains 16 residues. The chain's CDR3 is CASRRMLGSSPYEQYF. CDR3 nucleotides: TGTGCCAGCCGTCGTATGCTGGGAAGCAGCCCCTACGAGCAGTACTTC.

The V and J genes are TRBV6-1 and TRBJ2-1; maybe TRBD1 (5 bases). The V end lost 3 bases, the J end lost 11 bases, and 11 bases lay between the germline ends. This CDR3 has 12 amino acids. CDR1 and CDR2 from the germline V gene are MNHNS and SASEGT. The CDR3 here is CASSETRVQQFF. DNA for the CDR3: TGTGCCAGCAGTGAGACCAGGGTACAGCAGTTCTTC.

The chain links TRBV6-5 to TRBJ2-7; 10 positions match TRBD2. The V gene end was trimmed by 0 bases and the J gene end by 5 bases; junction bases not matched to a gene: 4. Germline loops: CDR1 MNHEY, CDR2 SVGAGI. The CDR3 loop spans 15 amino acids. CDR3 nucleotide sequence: TGTGCCAGCAGTTACTCTAGCGGGAGGATGGACGAGCAGTACTTC. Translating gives CASSYSSGRMDEQYF.

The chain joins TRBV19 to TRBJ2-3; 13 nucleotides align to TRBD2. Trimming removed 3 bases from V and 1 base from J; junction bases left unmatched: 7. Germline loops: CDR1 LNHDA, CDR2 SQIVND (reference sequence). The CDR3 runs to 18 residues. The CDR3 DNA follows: TGTGCCAGTAGTATGAGGACTAGCGGGAGTGCGGGCACAGATACGCAGTATTTT. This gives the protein CASSMRTSGSAGTDTQYF.

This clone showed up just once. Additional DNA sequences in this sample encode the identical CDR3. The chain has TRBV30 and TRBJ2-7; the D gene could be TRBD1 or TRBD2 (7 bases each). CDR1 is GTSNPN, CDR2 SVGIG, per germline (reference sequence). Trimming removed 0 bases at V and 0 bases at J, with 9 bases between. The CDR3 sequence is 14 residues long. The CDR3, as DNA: TGTGCCTGGAGTGTCAGGGGGGGCTCCTACGAGCAGTACTTC. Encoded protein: CAWSVRGGSYEQYF.

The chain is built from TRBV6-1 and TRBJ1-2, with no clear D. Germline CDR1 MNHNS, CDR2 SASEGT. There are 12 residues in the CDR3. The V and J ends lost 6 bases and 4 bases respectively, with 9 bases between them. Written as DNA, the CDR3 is TGTGCCAGCAGACAGATCTCCTATGGCTACACCTTC. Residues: CASRQISYGYTF.

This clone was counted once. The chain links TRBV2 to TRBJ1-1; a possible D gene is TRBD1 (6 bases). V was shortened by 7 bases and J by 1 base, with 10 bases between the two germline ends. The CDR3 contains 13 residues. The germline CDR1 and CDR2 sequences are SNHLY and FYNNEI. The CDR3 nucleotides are TGTGCCAGCATTGGACAGCGGAACACTGAAGCTTTCTTT. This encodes CASIGQRNTEAFF.

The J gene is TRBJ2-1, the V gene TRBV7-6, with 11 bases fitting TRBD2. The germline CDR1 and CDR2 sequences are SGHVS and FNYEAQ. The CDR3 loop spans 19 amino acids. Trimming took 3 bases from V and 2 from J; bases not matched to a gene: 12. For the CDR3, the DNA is TGTGCCAGCAGCTTCCGCATGACTCGACTAGCGGGACCCTACAATGAGCAGTTCTTC. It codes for CASSFRMTRLAGPYNEQFF.

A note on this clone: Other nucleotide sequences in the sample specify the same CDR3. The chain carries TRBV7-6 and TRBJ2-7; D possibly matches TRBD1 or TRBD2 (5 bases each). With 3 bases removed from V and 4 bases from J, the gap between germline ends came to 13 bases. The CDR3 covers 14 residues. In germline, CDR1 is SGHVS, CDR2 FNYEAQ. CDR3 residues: CASSLGRGSYEQYF. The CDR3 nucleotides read TGTGCCAGCAGCTTGGGACGGGGCTCTTACGAGCAGTACTTC.

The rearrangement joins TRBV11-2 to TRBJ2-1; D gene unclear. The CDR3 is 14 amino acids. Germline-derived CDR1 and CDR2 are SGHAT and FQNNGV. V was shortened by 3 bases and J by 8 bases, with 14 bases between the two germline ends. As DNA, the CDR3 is TGTGCCAGCAGCTTGGGAAATCACTTCGATGAGCAGTTCTTC. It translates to CASSLGNHFDEQFF.